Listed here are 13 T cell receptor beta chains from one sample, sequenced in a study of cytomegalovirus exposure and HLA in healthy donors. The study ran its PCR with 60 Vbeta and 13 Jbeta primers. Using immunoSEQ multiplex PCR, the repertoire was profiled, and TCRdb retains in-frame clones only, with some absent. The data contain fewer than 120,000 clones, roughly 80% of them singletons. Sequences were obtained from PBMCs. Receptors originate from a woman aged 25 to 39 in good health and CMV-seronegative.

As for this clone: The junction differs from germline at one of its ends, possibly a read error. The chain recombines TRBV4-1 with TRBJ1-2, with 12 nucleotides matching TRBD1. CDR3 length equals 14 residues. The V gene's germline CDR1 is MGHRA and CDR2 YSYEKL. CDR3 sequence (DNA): TGCGCCAGCAGCCAGGGACAGGGGGCGAAGATAGCCTACTTC. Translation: CASSQGQGAKIAYF.

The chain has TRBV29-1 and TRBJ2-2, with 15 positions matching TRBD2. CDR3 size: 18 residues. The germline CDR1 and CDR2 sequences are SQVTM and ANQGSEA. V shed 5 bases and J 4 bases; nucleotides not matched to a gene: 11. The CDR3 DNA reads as TGCAGCGTTATAAAAGGACTAGCGGGAGGGCCGGGCACCGGGGAGCTGTTTTTT. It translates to CSVIKGLAGGPGTGELFF.

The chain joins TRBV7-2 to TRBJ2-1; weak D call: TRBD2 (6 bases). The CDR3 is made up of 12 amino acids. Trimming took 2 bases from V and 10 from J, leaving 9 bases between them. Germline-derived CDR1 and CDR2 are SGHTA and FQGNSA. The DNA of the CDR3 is TGTGCCAGCAGCTTACAGGACTACGAGCAGTTCTTC. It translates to CASSLQDYEQFF. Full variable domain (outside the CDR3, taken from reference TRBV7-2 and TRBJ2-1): GAGVSQSPSNKVTEKGKDVELRCDPISGHTALYWYRQSLGQGLEFLIYFQGNSAPDKSGLPSDRFSAERTGGSVSTLTIQRTQQEDSAVYLCASSLQDYEQFFGPGTRLTVL.

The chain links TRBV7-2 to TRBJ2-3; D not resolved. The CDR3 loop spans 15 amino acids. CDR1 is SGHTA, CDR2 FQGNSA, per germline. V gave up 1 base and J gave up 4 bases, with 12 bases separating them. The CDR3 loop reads CASSLGALYADTQYF. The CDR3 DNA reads TGTGCCAGCAGCTTAGGAGCCCTGTATGCAGATACGCAGTATTTT.

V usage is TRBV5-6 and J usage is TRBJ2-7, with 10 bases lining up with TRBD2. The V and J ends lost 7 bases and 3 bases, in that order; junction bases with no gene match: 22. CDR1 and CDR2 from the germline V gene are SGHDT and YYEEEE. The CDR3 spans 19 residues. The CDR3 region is CASRRKIRTSGVLGYEQYF. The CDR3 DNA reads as TGTGCCAGCCGAAGAAAAATCCGGACTAGCGGAGTACTCGGCTACGAGCAGTACTTC.

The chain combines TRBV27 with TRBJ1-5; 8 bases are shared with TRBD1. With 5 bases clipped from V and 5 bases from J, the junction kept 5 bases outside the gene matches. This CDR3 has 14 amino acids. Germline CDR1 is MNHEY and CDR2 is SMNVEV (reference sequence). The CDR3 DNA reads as TGTGCCAGCAGTCTGCGGGACAGGTATCAGCCCCAGCATTTT. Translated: CASSLRDRYQPQHF.

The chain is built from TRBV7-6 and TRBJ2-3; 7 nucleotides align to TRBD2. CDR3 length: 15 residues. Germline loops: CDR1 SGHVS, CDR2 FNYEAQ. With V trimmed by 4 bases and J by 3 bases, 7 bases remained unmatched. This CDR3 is CASSWDGTTTDTQYF. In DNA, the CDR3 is TGTGCCAGCAGCTGGGACGGGACTACGACAGATACGCAGTATTTT.

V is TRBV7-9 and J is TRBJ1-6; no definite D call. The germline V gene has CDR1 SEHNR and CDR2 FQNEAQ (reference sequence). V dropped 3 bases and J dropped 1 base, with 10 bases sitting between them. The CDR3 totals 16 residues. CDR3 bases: TGTGCCAGCAGCTTCACGGGGAGTTCCTATAATTCACCCCTCCACTTT. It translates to CASSFTGSSYNSPLHF.

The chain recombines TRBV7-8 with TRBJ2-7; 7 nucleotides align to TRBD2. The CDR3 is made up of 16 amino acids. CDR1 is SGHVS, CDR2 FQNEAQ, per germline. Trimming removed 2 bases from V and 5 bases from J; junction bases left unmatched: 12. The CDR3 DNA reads TGTGCCAGCAGCTTAAATCCTAGCGGAGCGAGGAACGAGCAGTACTTC. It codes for CASSLNPSGARNEQYF.

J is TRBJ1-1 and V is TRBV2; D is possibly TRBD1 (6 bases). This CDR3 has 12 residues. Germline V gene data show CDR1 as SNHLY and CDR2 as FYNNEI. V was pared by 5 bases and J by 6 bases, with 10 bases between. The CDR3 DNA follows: TGTGCCAGCAGTTACAGGGAGTCTGAAGCTTTCTTT. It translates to CASSYRESEAFF.

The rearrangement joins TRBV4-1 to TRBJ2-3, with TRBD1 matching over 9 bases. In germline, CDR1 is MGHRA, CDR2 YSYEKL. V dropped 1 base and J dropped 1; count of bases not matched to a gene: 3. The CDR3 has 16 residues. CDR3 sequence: CASSQGWDRGTDTQYF. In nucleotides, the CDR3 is TGCGCCAGCAGCCAAGGTTGGGACAGGGGCACAGATACGCAGTATTTT.

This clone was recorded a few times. The CDR3 protein is CASRGRRTTNEKLFF. CDR3 DNA: TGTGCCAGCAGGGGGCGACGGACAACTAATGAAAAACTGTTTTTT. The chain links TRBV27 to TRBJ1-4, with D possibly being TRBD1 (5 bases). The V end lost 6 bases, the J end lost 0 bases, and 11 bases lay between the germline ends. Germline CDR1 is MNHEY and CDR2 is SMNVEV (reference sequence). The CDR3 totals 15 residues. The whole variable domain, remainder taken from reference TRBV27 and TRBJ1-4, is EAQVTQNPRYLITVTGKKLTVTCSQNMNHEYMSWYRQDPGLGLRQIYYSMNVEVTDKGDVPEGYKVSRKEKRNFPLILESPSPNQTSLYFCASRGRRTTNEKLFFGSGTQLSVL.

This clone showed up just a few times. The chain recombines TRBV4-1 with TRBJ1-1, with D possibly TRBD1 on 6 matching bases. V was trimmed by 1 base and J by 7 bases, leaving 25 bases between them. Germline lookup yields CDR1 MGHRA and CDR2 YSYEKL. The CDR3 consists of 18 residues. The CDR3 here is CASSQVLRAGGAPFEAFF. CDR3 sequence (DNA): TGCGCCAGCAGCCAAGTTTTGAGGGCGGGGGGGGCCCCTTTTGAAGCTTTCTTT.